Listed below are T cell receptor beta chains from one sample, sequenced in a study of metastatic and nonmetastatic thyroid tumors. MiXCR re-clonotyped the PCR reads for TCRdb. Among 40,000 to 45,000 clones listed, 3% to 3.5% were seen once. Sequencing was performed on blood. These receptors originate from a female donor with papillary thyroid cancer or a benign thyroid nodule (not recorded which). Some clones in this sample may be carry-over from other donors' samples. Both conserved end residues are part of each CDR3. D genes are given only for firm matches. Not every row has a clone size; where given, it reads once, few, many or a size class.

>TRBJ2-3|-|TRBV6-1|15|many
TGTGCCAGCAGCCCCGCAAGCGGGAGCACAGATACGCAGTATTTT
CASSPASGSTDTQYF
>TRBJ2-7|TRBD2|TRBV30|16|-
TGTGCCTGGAGTGTTGGGAGCGGGGGGGTTCTCTCCGAGCAGTACTTC
CAWSVGSGGVLSEQYF
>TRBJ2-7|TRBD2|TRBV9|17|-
TGTGCCAGCAGCGTAGGTCTAGCGGTACAGAGCTCCTACGAGCAGTACTTC
CASSVGLAVQSSYEQYF
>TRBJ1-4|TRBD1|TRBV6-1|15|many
TGTGCCAGCAGTGGATCCGGGACAGGGGGGTGGAGGCTGTTTTTT
CASSGSGTGGWRLFF
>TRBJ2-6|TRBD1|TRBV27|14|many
TGTGCCAGCGGGACAGACTCTGGGGCCAACGTCCTGACTTTC
CASGTDSGANVLTF
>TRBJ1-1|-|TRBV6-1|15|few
TGTGCCAGCCGAGAGACAGCGACAATGAACACTGAAGCTTTCTTT
CASRETATMNTEAFF
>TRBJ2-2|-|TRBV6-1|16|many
TGTGCCAGCAGATTCGACAGCCTGGGGAACACCGGGGAGCTGTTTTTT
CASRFDSLGNTGELFF
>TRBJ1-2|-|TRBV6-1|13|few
TGTGCCAGCACCAAGGACCGATCTTATGGCTACACCTTC
CASTKDRSYGYTF
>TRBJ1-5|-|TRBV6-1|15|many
TGTGCCAGCTGGGCATCACAGGCCCGCAATCAGCCCCAGCATTTT
CASWASQARNQPQHF
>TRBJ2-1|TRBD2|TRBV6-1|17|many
TGTGCCAGCAGTGCTGGGAGGGGATGGGAGGGAAACAATGAGCAGTTCTTC
CASSAGRGWEGNNEQFF
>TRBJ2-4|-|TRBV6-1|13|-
TGTGCCATCAGAAGGAGCTCCTACAATGAGCAGTACTTC
CAIRRSSYNEQYF
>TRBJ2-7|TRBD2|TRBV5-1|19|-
TGTGCCAGCAGCTTGGGGGGGTCGGTACTACAAGTTAGCTCCTACGAGCAGTACTTC
CASSLGGSVLQVSSYEQYF
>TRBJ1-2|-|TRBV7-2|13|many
TGTGCCAGCAGCCCGGGACTGGCCTATGGCTACACCTTC
CASSPGLAYGYTF
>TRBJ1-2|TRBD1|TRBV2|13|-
TGTGCCAGCAGTTTTACCGGGACAGGTGGCCACACCTTC
CASSFTGTGGHTF
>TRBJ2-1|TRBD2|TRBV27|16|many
TGTGCCAGCAGTGTGCTAGCGGGAGTGATTGACGGTGAGCAGTTCTTC
CASSVLAGVIDGEQFF
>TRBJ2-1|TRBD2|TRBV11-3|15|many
TGTGCCAGCAGCCAAGAGGGACTAGCAGGCGATGAGCAGTTCTTC
CASSQEGLAGDEQFF
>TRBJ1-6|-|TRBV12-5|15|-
TGTGCTAGTGGCTTTATTCTGGGCTTTAGTTCACCCCTCCACTTT
CASGFILGFSSPLHF
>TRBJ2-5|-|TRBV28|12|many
TGTGCCAGCAGCCCGACGAGTAGGGCCCAGTACTTC
CASSPTSRAQYF
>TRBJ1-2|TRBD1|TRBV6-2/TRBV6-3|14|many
TGTGCCAGCAGAGACAGGGGGGCTAACTATGGCTACACCTTC
CASRDRGANYGYTF
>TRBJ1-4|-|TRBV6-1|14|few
TGTGCCAGCAGTGAAGGAGCAGAGGAGGAAAAACTGTTTTTT
CASSEGAEEEKLFF
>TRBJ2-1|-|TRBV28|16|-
TGTGCCAGCACAAGTAGGGGGGCGGAACGTCGGGGGAAGCAGTTCTTC
CASTSRGAERRGKQFF
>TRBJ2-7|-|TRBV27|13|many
TGTGCCAGCTCCAGGGATTGGGGCTACGAGCAGTACTTC
CASSRDWGYEQYF
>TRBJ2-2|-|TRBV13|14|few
TGTGCCAGCAGCCCCCCACAAGACAGAACGGAGCTGTTTTTT
CASSPPQDRTELFF
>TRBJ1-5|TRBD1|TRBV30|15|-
TGTGCCTGGAGTGTAGGGACAGGGCGGTATCAGCCCCAGCATTTT
CAWSVGTGRYQPQHF
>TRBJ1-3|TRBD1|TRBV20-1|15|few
TGCAGTGCCCGGGACAGGTCTCTCTCTGGAAACACCATATATTTT
CSARDRSLSGNTIYF
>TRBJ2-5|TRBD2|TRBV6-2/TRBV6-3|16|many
TGTGCCAGCACCCCCGGACTGCTAGCGGGAGTAGAGACCCAGTACTTC
CASTPGLLAGVETQYF
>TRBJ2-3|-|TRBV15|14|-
TGTGCCACCAGCAGAGACGACGGAACATATACGCAGTATTTT
CATSRDDGTYTQYF
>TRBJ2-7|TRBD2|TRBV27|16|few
TGTGCCAGCAGTGTTACCGGACTAGCGGTATTCTACGGGCAGTACTTC
CASSVTGLAVFYGQYF
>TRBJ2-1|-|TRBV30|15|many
TGTGCCTGGAGACCTAAGCGAGACCGTTACAATGAGCAGTTCTTC
CAWRPKRDRYNEQFF
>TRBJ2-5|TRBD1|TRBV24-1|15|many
TGTGCCACCGGGGAGGACAGGGGTATTCTAGAGACCCAGTACTTC
CATGEDRGILETQYF
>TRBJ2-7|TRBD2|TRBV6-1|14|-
TGTGCCAGCAGTCAACTAGCGGGAGAGACCGAGCAGTACTTC
CASSQLAGETEQYF
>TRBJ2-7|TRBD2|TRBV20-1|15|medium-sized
TGCAGTGCTAGATCTAGCGGGAGGCACCGATACGAGCAGTACTTC
CSARSSGRHRYEQYF
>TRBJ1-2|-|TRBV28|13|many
TGTGCCAGCAGTTCAGAGACGGCTTATGGCTACACCTTC
CASSSETAYGYTF
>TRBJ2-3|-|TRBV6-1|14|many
TGTGCCAGCAGGCTATACAGGGATACAGATACGCAGTATTTT
CASRLYRDTDTQYF
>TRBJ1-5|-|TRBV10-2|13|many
TGCGCCGCAGCCGTCTCTTACAATCAGCCCCAGCATTTT
CAAAVSYNQPQHF
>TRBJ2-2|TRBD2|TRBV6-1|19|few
TGTGCCAGCAGTGAAAAAGATCGGGGCGCGGGAGGGCCCGCCGGGGAGCTGTTTTTT
CASSEKDRGAGGPAGELFF
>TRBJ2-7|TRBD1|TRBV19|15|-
TGTGCCAGTAGTTTCACCGGGACAGGGGAATACGAGCAGTACTTC
CASSFTGTGEYEQYF
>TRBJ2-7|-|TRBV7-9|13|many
TGTGCCAGCAGCTTAGCGCAACGGTACGAGCAGTACTTC
CASSLAQRYEQYF
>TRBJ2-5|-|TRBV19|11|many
TGTGCCAGTAGTCAGGCGGAGACCCAGTACTTC
CASSQAETQYF
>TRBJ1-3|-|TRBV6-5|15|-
TGTGCCAGCAGTTCAAAGTTGGAAGGAGGAAACACCATATATTTT
CASSSKLEGGNTIYF
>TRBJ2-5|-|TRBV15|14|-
TGTGCCACCAGCAGAAACGGCCCCCAAGAGACCCAGTACTTC
CATSRNGPQETQYF
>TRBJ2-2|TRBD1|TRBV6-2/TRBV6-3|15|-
TGTGCCAGCAGAGACCGGGACAGGGACCACGGGGAGCTGTTTTTT
CASRDRDRDHGELFF
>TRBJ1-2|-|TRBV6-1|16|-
TGTGCCGGCAGTGAAGCTCCCGGGCAGCGGTGGGGTGGCTACACCTTC
CAGSEAPGQRWGGYTF
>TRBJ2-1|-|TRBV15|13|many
TGTGCCACCAACTCGAGGGTTTACAATGAGCAGTTCTTC
CATNSRVYNEQFF
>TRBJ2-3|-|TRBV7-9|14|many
TGTGCCAGCAGCCCTTTTTCTCGGGGGGATACGCAGTATTTT
CASSPFSRGDTQYF
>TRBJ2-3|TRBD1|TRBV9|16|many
TGTGCCAGCAGCTTAAAACCGGGACAGGGGACAGATACGCAGTATTTT
CASSLKPGQGTDTQYF
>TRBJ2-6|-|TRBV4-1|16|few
TGCGCCAGCAGGGGACTGGGAAGCTCTGGGGCCAACGTCCTGACTTTC
CASRGLGSSGANVLTF
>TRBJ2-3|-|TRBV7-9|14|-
TGTGCCAGCAGCCCCTTTTCTCGGGGGTATACGCAGTATTTT
CASSPFSRGYTQYF
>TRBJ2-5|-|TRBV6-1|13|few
TGTGCCAGCAGTGCCAGGGTGGCAGAGACCCAGTACTTC
CASSARVAETQYF
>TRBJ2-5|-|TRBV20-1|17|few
TGCAGTGCTAGAGAGTCCGGGCGCGGGATGCCTTTGGATACCCAGTACTTC
CSARESGRGMPLDTQYF
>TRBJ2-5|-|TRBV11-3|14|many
TGTGCCAGCAGCAAGGCCCGAGGGGCAGAGACCCAGTACTTC
CASSKARGAETQYF